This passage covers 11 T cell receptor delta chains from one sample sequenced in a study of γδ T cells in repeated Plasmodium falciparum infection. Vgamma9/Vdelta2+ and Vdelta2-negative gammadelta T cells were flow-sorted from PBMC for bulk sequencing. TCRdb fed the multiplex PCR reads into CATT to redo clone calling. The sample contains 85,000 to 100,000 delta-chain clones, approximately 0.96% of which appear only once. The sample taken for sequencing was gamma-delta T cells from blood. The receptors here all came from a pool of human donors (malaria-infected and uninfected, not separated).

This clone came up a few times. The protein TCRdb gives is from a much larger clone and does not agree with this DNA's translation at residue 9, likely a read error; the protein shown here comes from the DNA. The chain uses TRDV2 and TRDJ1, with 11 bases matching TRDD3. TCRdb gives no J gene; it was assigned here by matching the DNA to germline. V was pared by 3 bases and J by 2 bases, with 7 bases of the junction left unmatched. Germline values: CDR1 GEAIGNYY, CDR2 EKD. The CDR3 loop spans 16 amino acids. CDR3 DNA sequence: TGTGCCTGTGACCTACTGGGGGATATAGGTACCGATAAACTCATCTTT. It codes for CACDLLGDIGTDKLIF.

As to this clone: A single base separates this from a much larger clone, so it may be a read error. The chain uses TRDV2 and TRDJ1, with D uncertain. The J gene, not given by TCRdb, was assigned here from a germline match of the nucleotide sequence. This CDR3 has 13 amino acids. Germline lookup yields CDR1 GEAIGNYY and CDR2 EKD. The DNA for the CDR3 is TGCGCCTGTGACCCTGTATCCACCGATAAACTCATCTTT. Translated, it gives CACDPVSTDKLIF.

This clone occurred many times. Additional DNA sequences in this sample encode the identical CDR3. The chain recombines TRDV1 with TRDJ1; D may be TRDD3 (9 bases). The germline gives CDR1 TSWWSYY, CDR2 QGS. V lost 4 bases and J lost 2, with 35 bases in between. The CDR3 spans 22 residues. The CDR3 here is CALGAYPVAFLKYWGKTDKLIF. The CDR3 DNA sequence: TGTGCTCTTGGGGCCTACCCTGTCGCCTTCCTAAAGTACTGGGGGAAAACCGATAAACTCATCTTT.

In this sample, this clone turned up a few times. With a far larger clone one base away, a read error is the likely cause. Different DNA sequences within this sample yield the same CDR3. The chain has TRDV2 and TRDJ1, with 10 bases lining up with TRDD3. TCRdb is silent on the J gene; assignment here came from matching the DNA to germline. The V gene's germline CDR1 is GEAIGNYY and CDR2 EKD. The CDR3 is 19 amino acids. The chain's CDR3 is CACDTISTGGFIYTDKLIF. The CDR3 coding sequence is TGTGCCTGTGACACGATTAGTACTGGGGGATTTATATACACCGACAAACTCATCTTT.

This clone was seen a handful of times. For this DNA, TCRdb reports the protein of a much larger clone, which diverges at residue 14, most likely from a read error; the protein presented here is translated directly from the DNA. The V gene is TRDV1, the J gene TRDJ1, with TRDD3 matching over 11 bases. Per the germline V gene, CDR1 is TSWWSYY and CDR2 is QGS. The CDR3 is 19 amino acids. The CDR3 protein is CALGEHTSLWGIHTDKLIF. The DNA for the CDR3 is TGTGCTCTTGGAGAACACACTTCCCTCTGGGGGATACACACCGATAAACTCATCTTT.

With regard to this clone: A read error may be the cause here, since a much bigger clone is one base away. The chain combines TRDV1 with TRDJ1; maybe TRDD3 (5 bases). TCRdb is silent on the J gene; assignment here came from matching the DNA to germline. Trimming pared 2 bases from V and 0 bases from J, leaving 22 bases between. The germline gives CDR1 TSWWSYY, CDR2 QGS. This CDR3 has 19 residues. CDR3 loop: CALGETRAARGTYTDKLIF. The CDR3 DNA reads TGTGCTCTTGGGGAAACTAGGGCCGCAAGGGGAACGTACACCGATAAACTCATCTTT.

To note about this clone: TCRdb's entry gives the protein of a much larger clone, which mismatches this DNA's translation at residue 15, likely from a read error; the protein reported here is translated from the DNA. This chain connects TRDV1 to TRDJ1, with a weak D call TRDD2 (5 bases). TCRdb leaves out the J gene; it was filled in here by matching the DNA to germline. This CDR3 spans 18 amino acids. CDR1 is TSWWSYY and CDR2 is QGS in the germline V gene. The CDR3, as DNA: TGTGCTCTTGGGGAAATGGTGCTTCCCCGACCATATACCGATGAACTCATCTTT. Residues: CALGEMVLPRPYTDELIF.

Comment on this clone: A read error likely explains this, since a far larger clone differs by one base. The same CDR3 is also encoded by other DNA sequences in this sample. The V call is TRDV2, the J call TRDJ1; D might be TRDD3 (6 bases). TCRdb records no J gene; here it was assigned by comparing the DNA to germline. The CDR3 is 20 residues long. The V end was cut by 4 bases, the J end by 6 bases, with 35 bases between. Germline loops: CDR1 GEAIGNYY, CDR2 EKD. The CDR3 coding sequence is TGTGCCTGTGATACGCAGCTTCGCCTATTCAAGGGGATGGGGGTAAATAAACTCATCTTT. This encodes CACDTQLRLFKGMGVNKLIF.

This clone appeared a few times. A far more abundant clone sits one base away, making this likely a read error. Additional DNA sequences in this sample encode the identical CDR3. The CDR3 reads CATLIRVADKLIF. The CDR3 nucleotides read TGTGCAACCCTTATTCGGGTAGCCGATAAACTCATCTTT. The V and J genes are TRAV14/DV4 and TRDJ1; the D is unclear. The J gene is not listed in TCRdb, so it was assigned here from a DNA match to germline. Germline V gene lookup returns CDR1 TSDPSYG and CDR2 QGSYDQQN (reference sequence). V shed 10 bases and J shed 3 bases, with 15 bases lying between them. This CDR3 has 13 amino acids.

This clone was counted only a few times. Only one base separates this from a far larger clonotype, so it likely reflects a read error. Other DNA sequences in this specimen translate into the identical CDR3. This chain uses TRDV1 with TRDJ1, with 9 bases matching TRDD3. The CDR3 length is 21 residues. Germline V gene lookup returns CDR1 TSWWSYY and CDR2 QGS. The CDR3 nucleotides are TGCGCTCTTGGGGATTCTACAGCCTGGGGGATCGGGGCCTCCTACACCGATAAACTCATCTTT. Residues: CALGDSTAWGIGASYTDKLIF.

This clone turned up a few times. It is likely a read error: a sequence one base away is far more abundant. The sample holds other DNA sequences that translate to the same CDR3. CDR3 sequence: CALGESPPLRPPYTDKLIF. In nucleotides, the CDR3 is TGTGCTCTTGGGGAGAGCCCCCCACTCCGTCCACCGTACACCGATAAACTCATCTTT. This chain joins TRDV1 and TRDJ1; no definite D call. No J gene was available from TCRdb, and it was assigned here by a germline match of the DNA. CDR1 is TSWWSYY and CDR2 is QGS in the germline V gene. Trimming left V 3 bases short and J 0 bases short, with 23 bases between. This CDR3 spans 19 amino acids.